A single sample gave rise to the 2 T cell receptor beta chains below, sequenced in a study of CD8 T cells in Susac syndrome. RNA, at about 0.45 to 1 ug, was reverse transcribed with random hexamers. TCRdb re-called the immunoSEQ multiplex PCR reads with MiXCR, one entry per CDR3 protein. Of about 180,000 distinct CDR3 sequences in the sample, roughly 92% were seen once. Specimen: CD4+ T cells from PBMCs. The receptors derive from a human donor with multiple sclerosis.

The chain couples TRBV14 to TRBJ2-7; 9 bases agree with TRBD1. The CDR3 has 14 amino acids. V lost 6 bases, J lost 6 bases, and 9 bases stayed unmatched. Germline values: CDR1 SGHDN, CDR2 FVKESK. CDR3 residues: CASRRDRANSEQYF. CDR3 sequence (DNA): TGTGCCAGCAGACGGGACAGGGCAAACTCCGAGCAGTACTTC. Based on the CDR3 plus reference TRBV14 and TRBJ2-7, the full variable domain is EAGVTQFPSHSVIEKGQTVTLRCDPISGHDNLYWYRRVMGKEIKFLLHFVKESKQDESGMPNNRFLAERTGGTYSTLKVQPAELEDSGVYFCASRRDRANSEQYFGPGTRLTVT.

The V and J genes are TRBV2 and TRBJ1-1; D ambiguous. Germline V gene data show CDR1 as SNHLY and CDR2 as FYNNEI. The CDR3 loop spans 13 amino acids. Trimming left V 7 bases short and J 3 bases short, with 12 bases between. The CDR3 DNA follows: TGTGCCAGCAAGGAGTTAGAGGACACTGAAGCTTTCTTT. Translating it yields CASKELEDTEAFF.